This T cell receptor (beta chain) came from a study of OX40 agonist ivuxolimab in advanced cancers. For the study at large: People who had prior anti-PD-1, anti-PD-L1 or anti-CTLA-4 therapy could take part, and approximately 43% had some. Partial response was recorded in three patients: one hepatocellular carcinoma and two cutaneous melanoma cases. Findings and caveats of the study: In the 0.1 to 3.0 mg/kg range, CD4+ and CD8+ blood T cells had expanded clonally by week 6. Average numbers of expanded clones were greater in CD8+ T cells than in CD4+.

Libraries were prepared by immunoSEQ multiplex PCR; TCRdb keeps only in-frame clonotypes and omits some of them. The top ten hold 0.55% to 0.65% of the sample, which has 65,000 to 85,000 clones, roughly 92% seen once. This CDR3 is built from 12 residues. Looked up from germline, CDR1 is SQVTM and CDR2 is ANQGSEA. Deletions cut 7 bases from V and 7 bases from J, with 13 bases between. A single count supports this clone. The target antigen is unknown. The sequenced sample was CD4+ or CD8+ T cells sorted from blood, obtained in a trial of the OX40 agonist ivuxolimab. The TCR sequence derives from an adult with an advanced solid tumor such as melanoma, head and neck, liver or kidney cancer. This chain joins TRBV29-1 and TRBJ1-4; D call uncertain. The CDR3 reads CSGARSGEKLFF. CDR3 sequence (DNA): TGCAGCGGTGCCCGTTCGGGTGAAAAACTGTTTTTT.